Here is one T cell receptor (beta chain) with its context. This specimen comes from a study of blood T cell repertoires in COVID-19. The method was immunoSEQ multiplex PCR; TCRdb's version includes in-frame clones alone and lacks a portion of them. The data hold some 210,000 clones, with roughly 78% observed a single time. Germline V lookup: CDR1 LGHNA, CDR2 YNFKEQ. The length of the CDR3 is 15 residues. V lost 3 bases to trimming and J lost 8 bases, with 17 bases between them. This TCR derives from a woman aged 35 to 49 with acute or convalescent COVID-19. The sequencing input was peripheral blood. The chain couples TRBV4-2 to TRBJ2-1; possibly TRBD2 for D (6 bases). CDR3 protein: CASSQTRLDGDEQFF. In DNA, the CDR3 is TGTGCCAGCAGCCAGACTAGACTGGATGGGGATGAGCAGTTCTTC.